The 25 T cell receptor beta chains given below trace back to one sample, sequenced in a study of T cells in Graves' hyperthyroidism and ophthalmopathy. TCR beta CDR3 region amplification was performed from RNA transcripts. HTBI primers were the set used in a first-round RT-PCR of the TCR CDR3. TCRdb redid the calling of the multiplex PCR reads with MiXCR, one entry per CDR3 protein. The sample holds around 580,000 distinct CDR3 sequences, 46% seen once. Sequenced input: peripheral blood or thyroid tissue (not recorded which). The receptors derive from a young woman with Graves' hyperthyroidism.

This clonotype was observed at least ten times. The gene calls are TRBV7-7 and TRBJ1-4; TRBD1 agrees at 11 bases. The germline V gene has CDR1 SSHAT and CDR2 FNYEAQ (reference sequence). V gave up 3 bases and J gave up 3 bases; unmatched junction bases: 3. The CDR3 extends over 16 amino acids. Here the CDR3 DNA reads TGTGCCAGCAGCTTGGGGACAGGGGGATCTAATGAAAAACTGTTTTTT. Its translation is CASSLGTGGSNEKLFF.

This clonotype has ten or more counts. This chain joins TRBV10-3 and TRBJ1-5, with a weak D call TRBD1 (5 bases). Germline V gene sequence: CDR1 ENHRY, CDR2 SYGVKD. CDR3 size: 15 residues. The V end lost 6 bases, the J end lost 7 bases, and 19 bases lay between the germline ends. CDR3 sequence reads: CAISPGQNRLQPQHF. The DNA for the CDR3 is TGTGCCATCAGCCCCGGACAAAATAGATTACAGCCCCAGCATTTT.

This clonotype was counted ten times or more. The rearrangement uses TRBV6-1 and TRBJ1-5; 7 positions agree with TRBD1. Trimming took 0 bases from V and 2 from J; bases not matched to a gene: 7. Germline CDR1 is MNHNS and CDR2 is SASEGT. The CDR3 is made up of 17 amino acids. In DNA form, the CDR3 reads TGTGCCAGCAGTGAAGCAGGAGGGGGCGAGGGCAATCAGCCCCAGCATTTT. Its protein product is CASSEAGGGEGNQPQHF.

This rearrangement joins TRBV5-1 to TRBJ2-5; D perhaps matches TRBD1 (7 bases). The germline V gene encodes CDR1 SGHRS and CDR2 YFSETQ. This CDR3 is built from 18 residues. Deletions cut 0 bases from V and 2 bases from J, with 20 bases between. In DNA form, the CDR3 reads TGCGCCAGCAGCTTGGCCAGGGGGACGGGAGCTAGACAAGAGACCCAGTACTTC. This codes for CASSLARGTGARQETQYF. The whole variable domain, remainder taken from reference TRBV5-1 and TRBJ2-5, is KAGVTQTPRYLIKTRGQQVTLSCSPISGHRSVSWYQQTPGQGLQFLFEYFSETQRNKGNFPGRFSGRQFSNSRSEMNVSTLELGDSALYLCASSLARGTGARQETQYFGPGTRLLVL.

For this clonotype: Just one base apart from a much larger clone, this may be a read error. The chain's CDR3 is CASSLAGAMDTEAFF. CDR3 nucleotide sequence: TGTGCCAGCAGCTTGGCAGGGGCTATGGACACTGAAGCTTTCTTT. J is TRBJ1-1 and V is TRBV5-4, with a possible D match to TRBD1 (6 bases). The V end was cut by 0 bases, the J end by 3 bases, with 12 bases between. The CDR3 has 15 residues. Germline V gene data show CDR1 as SGHNT and CDR2 as YYREEE (reference sequence).

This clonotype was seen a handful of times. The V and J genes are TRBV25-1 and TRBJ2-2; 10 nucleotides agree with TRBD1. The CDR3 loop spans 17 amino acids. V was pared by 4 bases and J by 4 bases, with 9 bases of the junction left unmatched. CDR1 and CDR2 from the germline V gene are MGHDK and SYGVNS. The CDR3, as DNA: TGTGCCAGCAGTGCGTCGACAGGGGGCGCGGGCACCGGGGAGCTGTTTTTT. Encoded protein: CASSASTGGAGTGELFF.

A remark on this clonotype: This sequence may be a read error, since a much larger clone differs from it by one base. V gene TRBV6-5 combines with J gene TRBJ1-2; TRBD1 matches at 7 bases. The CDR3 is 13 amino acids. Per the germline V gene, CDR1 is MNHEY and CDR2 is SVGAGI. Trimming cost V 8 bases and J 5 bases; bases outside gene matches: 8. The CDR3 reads CASGPRDSYGYTF. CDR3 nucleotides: TGTGCCAGCGGACCCCGGGACAGTTATGGCTACACCTTC.

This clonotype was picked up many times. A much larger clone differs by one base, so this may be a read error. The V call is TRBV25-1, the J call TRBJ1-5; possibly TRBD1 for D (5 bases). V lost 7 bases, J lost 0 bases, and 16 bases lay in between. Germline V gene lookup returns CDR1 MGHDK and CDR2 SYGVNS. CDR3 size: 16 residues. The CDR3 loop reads CASTALDIYSNQPQHF. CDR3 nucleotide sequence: TGTGCCAGCACCGCATTGGACATTTATAGCAATCAGCCCCAGCATTTT. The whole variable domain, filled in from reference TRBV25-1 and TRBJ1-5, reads EADIYQTPRYLVIGTGKKITLECSQTMGHDKMYWYQQDPGMELHLIHYSYGVNSTEKGDLSSESTVSRIRTEHFPLTLESARPSHTSQYLCASTALDIYSNQPQHFGDGTRLSIL.

CDR3 loop: CASSPSGTGATGYTF. CDR3 DNA sequence: TGTGCCAGCAGCCCGTCCGGGACAGGGGCTACTGGCTACACCTTC. The chain couples TRBV7-6 to TRBJ1-2; 10 bases are shared with TRBD1. The junction had 10 bases not matched to a gene; V was cut back by 5 bases and J by 7 bases. The CDR3 totals 15 residues. Germline assignment: CDR1 SGHVS and CDR2 FNYEAQ.

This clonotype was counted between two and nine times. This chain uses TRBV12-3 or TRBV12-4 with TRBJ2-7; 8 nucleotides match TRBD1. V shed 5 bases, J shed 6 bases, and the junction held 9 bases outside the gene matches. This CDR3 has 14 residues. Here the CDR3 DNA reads TGTGCCAGCAGTATCTCCGGGACAGGCAGCGAGCAGTACTTC. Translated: CASSISGTGSEQYF.

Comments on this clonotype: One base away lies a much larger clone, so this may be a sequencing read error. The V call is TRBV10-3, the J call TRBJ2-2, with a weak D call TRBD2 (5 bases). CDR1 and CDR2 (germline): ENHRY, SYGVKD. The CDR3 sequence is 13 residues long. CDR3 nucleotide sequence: TGTGCCAGCAGCTTCTTCGGAACCGGGGAGCCGTTTTTT. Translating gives CASSFFGTGEPFF.

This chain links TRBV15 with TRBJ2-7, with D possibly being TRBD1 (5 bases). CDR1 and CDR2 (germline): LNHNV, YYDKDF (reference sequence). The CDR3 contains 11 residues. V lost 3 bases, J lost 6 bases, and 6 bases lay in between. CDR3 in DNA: TGTGCCACCAGCAGGGACACCGAGCAGTACTTC. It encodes CATSRDTEQYF.

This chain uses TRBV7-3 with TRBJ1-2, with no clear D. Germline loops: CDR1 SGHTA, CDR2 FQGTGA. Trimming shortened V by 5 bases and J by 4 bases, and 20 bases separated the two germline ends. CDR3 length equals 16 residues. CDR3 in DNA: TGTGCCAGCAGCCCCAAGGGCACTCGAGGTCTCTATGGCTACACCTTC. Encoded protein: CASSPKGTRGLYGYTF.

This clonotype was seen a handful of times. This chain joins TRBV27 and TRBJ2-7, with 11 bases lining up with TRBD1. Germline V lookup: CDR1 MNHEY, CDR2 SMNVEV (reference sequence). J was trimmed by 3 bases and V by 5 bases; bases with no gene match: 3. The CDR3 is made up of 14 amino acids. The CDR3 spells CASSGDRGYYEQYF. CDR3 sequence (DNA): TGTGCCAGCAGTGGGGACAGGGGGTACTACGAGCAGTACTTC.

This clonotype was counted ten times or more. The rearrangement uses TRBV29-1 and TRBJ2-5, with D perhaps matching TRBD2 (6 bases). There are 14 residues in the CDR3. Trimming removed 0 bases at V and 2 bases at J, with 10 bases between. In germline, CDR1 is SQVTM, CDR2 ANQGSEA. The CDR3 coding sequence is TGCAGCGTTGAAGATATGGGGGGTCAAGAGACCCAGTACTTC. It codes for CSVEDMGGQETQYF. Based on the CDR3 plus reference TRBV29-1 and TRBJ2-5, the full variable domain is SAVISQKPSRDICQRGTSLTIQCQVDSQVTMMFWYRQQPGQSLTLIATANQGSEATYESGFVIDKFPISRPNLTFSTLTVSNMSPEDSSIYLCSVEDMGGQETQYFGPGTRLLVL.

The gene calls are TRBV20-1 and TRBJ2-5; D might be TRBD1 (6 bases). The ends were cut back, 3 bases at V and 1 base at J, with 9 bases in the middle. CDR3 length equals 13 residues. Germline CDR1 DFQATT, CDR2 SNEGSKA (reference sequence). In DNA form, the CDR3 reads TGCAGTGCTAGCCGGACAGTCCAAGAGACCCAGTACTTC. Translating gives CSASRTVQETQYF.

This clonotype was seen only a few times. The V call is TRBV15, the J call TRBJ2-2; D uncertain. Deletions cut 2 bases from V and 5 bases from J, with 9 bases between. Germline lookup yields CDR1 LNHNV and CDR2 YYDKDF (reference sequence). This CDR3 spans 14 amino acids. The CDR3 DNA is TGTGCCACCAGCAGACCCGGGTCTACCGGGGAGCTGTTTTTT. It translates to CATSRPGSTGELFF.

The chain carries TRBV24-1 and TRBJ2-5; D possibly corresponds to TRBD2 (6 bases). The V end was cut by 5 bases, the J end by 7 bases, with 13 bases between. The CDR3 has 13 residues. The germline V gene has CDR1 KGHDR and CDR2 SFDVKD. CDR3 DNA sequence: TGTGCCACCAGTGGACCGGGGGATGGGACCCAGTACTTC. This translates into CATSGPGDGTQYF.

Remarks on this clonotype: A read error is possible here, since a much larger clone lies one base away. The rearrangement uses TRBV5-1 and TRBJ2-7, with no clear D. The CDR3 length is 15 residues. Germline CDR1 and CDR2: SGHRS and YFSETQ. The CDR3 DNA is TGTGCCTGCAGCTTAAGGCAGACAAACTCCTACGAGCAGTACTTC. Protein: CACSLRQTNSYEQYF.

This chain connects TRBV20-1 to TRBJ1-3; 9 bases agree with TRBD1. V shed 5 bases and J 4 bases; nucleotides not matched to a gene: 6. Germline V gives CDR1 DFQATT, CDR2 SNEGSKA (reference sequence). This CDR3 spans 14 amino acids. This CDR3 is CSAVRTGDGNTIYF. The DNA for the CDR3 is TGCAGTGCTGTACGGACAGGGGACGGAAACACCATATATTTT.

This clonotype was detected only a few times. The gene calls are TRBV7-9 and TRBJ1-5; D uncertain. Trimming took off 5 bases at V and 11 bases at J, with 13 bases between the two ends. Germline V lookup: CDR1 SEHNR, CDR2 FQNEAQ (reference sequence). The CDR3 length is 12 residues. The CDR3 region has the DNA TGTGCCAGCAGCCCCAGCGGGAGGGCCCAGCATTTT. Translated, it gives CASSPSGRAQHF. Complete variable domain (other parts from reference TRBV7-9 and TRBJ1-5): DTGVSQNPRHKITKRGQNVTFRCDPISEHNRLYWYRQTLGQGPEFLTYFQNEAQLEKSRLLSDRFSAERPKGSFSTLEIQRTEQGDSAMYLCASSPSGRAQHFGDGTRLSIL.

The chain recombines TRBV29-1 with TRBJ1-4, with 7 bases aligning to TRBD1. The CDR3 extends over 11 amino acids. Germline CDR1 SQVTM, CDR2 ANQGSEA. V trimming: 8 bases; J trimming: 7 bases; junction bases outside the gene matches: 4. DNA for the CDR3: TGCAGCTTAAGGGGGCTTGAAAAACTGTTTTTT. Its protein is CSLRGLEKLFF.

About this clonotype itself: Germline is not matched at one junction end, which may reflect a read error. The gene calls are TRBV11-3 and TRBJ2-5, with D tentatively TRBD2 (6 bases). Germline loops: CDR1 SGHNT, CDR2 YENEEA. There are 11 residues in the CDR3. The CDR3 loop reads CASSLGGTRYF. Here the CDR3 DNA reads TGTGCCAGCAGCCTGGGGGGAACCCGGTACTTC.

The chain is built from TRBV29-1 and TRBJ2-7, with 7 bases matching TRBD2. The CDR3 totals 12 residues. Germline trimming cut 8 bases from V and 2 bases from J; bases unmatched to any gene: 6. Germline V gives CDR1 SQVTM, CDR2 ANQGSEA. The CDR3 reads CSTFRGAYEQYF. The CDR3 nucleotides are TGCAGCACCTTCCGGGGGGCCTACGAGCAGTACTTC.

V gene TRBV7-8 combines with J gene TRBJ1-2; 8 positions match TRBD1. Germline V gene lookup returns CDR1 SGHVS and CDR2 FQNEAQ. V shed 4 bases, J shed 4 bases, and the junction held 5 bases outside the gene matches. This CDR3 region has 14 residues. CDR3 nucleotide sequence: TGTGCCAGCAGCTCTCAGGGGGCAGGCTATGGCTACACCTTC. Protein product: CASSSQGAGYGYTF.